The 6 T cell receptor beta chains reported below all come from one sample, sequenced in a study of blood T cell repertoires in COVID-19. Assay: immunoSEQ multiplex PCR; the TCRdb copy retains only in-frame clones and omits some. Among 130,000 or so clones listed, under 90% were seen once. Sequencing used peripheral blood. All receptors come from a woman aged 55-69 years with active or convalescent COVID-19.

Comment on this clone: The same CDR3 is also encoded by other DNA sequences in this sample. The chain recombines TRBV7-2 with TRBJ2-5; 11 bases map to TRBD2. The CDR3 totals 16 residues. The germline gives CDR1 SGHTA, CDR2 FQGNSA. V trimming: 0 bases; J trimming: 1 base; junction bases outside the gene matches: 1. The CDR3 sequence is CASSLAGTSGQETQYF. In nucleotides, the CDR3 is TGTGCCAGCAGCTTAGCAGGGACTAGCGGCCAAGAGACCCAGTACTTC.

This chain joins TRBV11-2 and TRBJ1-2, with D possibly matching TRBD1 (5 bases). CDR3 length: 17 amino acids. From germline, CDR1 is SGHAT and CDR2 FQNNGV. Between the trimmed V and J ends, which lost 5 bases and 0 bases, there was a span of 19 bases. CDR3 in amino acids: CASSPGTGLIPNYGYTF. The CDR3 bases are TGTGCCAGCAGCCCCGGAACAGGCCTTATACCTAACTATGGCTACACCTTC.

The gene calls are TRBV5-1 and TRBJ2-7; 7 nucleotides align to TRBD2. Unmatched junction bases numbered 9, after V lost 5 bases and J lost 1 base. This CDR3 is built from 15 residues. Germline lookup yields CDR1 SGHRS and CDR2 YFSETQ. The CDR3 DNA is TGCGCCAGCAGACGGGAGGAAAGTGGATCCTACGAGCAGTACTTC. Its translation is CASRREESGSYEQYF.

V and J are TRBV5-1 and TRBJ2-2; 8 positions agree with TRBD2. V lost 6 bases and J lost 1; bases outside the gene matches: 8. The CDR3 has 16 amino acids. Germline CDR1 SGHRS, CDR2 YFSETQ. DNA for the CDR3: TGCGCCAGCACCCTGTTTAGCGGGATGAACACCGGGGAGCTGTTTTTT. It codes for CASTLFSGMNTGELFF.

The J gene is TRBJ1-2, the V gene TRBV6-4; no firm D call. Trimming removed 0 bases at V and 7 bases at J, with 3 bases between. This CDR3 has 11 residues. Germline V gene sequence: CDR1 MRHNA, CDR2 SNTAGT. The CDR3 reads CASSDSLGYTF. CDR3 DNA: TGTGCCAGCAGTGACTCCCTTGGCTACACCTTC.

The DNA for the CDR3 is TGTGCCACCCTTGGGCCGAATACTGAAGCTTTCTTT. As protein: CATLGPNTEAFF. The V call is TRBV2, the J call TRBJ1-1; unclear D gene. Germline CDR1 SNHLY, CDR2 FYNNEI. Trimming stripped 10 bases from V and 5 bases from J, with 14 bases between. The CDR3 covers 12 residues.